The 23 T cell receptor beta chains below all came from one sample that was sequenced in a study of T cells expressing NK-cell markers (dated by TCRdb to the early 2020s). Receptors were amplified or captured by 5' RACE. The reads were generated on an Illumina HiSeq 2000. Reads reprocessed by TCRdb are summarized as one entry per CDR3 protein sequence, and DNA is absent. For this sample, the table gives 200,000 to 300,000 distinct CDR3 sequences. Of the sample, 4.2% is held by the ten largest clones. Input material: blood T cells: a sorted CD56 or NKG2C T cell subset, CD4+ or CD8+ T cells, or bulk PBMC T cells (not recorded which). The source is a woman aged 18 to 69 in good health.

The rearrangement uses TRBV27 and TRBJ2-1; the D call from TCRdb, TRBD2, cannot be confirmed without DNA. This CDR3 is 13 amino acids long. Germline lookup yields CDR1 MNHEY and CDR2 SMNVEV (reference sequence). CDR3 sequence: CASQRYSYNEQFF.

The CDR3 reads CASSQEGGSNQPQHF. This chain connects TRBV4-2 to TRBJ1-5; TCRdb gives TRBD1 as the D gene, but with no DNA this cannot be confirmed. The V gene's germline CDR1 is LGHNA and CDR2 YNFKEQ. The CDR3 spans 15 residues.

V usage is TRBV7-2 and J usage is TRBJ2-5; TCRdb selects TRBD1, and the lack of DNA leaves this call unchecked. Germline V gives CDR1 SGHTA, CDR2 FQGNSA. The CDR3 has 14 amino acids. The CDR3 loop reads CASSQSGDIVAQYF.

This chain uses TRBV4-1 with TRBJ2-5; TCRdb returns TRBD2, unconfirmable since there is no DNA. This CDR3 is 16 amino acids long. In germline, CDR1 is MGHRA, CDR2 YSYEKL. CDR3 amino acids: CASSQNGLAGSETQYF.

This rearrangement joins TRBV14 to TRBJ1-1. Germline CDR1 SGHDN, CDR2 FVKESK. The CDR3 consists of 14 residues. The CDR3: CASSQDRRDTEAFF. Filled out from reference TRBV14 and TRBJ1-1, the complete variable domain reads EAGVTQFPSHSVIEKGQTVTLRCDPISGHDNLYWYRRVMGKEIKFLLHFVKESKQDESGMPNNRFLAERTGGTYSTLKVQPAELEDSGVYFCASSQDRRDTEAFFGQGTRLTVV.

The chain links TRBV4-3 to TRBJ1-2; absent DNA, TCRdb's TRBD1 call cannot be checked. The CDR3 is made up of 16 amino acids. Germline lookup yields CDR1 LGHNA and CDR2 YSLEER. CDR3 region: CASSQGGSVPLYGYTF.

The rearrangement uses TRBV11-2 and TRBJ1-6; TCRdb selects TRBD1, and the lack of DNA leaves this call unchecked. The germline V gene has CDR1 SGHAT and CDR2 FQNNGV. CDR3 size: 18 residues. CDR3 in amino acids: CASSLVSPPSSYNSPLHF.

The CDR3 spells CSVRQGARNTGELFF. The V and J genes are TRBV29-1 and TRBJ2-2; the TRBD1 assignment by TCRdb is unverifiable without DNA. Germline assignment: CDR1 SQVTM and CDR2 ANQGSEA. The CDR3 totals 15 residues.

The chain combines TRBV9 with TRBJ2-4; TCRdb reports TRBD1, a call that lacks DNA to check it against. Germline CDR1 is SGDLS and CDR2 is YYNGEE. The CDR3 has 14 amino acids. This CDR3 is CASSRDTFQNIQYF.

The CDR3 here is CASKGQVSGNTIYF. V gene TRBV12-3 or TRBV12-4 combines with J gene TRBJ1-3; the D gene TCRdb calls, TRBD1, cannot be checked with no DNA. The length of the CDR3 is 14 residues.

This chain links TRBV24-1 with TRBJ2-5; no DNA is available, so the TRBD2 call from TCRdb remains unchecked. The CDR3 extends over 14 amino acids. Germline V gene lookup returns CDR1 KGHDR and CDR2 SFDVKD. CDR3 in amino acids: CATSDRLVPETQYF.

V usage is TRBV12-3 or TRBV12-4 and J usage is TRBJ2-5; TCRdb picks TRBD1, but there is no DNA to check that call. The CDR3 is made up of 14 amino acids. The CDR3 loop is CASSLETVHVAQYF.

This chain links TRBV5-1 with TRBJ2-6; as DNA is missing, the TRBD1 call by TCRdb cannot be tested. There are 16 residues in the CDR3. Germline loops: CDR1 SGHRS, CDR2 YFSETQ. The CDR3 protein is CASSLGTGNGANVLTF. Variable domain in full (rest from reference TRBV5-1 and TRBJ2-6): KAGVTQTPRYLIKTRGQQVTLSCSPISGHRSVSWYQQTPGQGLQFLFEYFSETQRNKGNFPGRFSGRQFSNSRSEMNVSTLELGDSALYLCASSLGTGNGANVLTFGAGSRLTVL.

This chain connects TRBV11-2 to TRBJ2-1. This CDR3 region has 14 residues. The germline V gene encodes CDR1 SGHAT and CDR2 FQNNGV. CDR3 in amino acids: CASSSLSSYNEQFF.

The V call is TRBV5-4, the J call TRBJ2-3; absent DNA, TCRdb's TRBD1 call cannot be checked. CDR3 length: 13 amino acids. In germline, CDR1 is SGHNT, CDR2 YYREEE (reference sequence). CDR3: CASRGQTTDTQYF.

The chain uses TRBV20-1 and TRBJ1-2; TCRdb designates TRBD1, a call that cannot be tested without DNA. Germline values: CDR1 DFQATT, CDR2 SNEGSKA (reference sequence). This CDR3 is built from 17 residues. The CDR3 loop is CSARDTRVIGRNYGYTF.

The chain links TRBV2 to TRBJ2-7; TCRdb's D call of TRBD1 is untestable without DNA. The CDR3 has 12 residues. Germline-derived CDR1 and CDR2 are SNHLY and FYNNEI. This CDR3 is CASKTEPYEQYF.

CDR3 residues: CASSSRAKAYNEQFF. This chain uses TRBV5-4 with TRBJ2-1; no DNA is available, so the TRBD1 call from TCRdb remains unchecked. The CDR3 has 15 residues. Germline CDR1 reads SGHNT; CDR2 reads YYREEE (reference sequence).

This chain connects TRBV18 to TRBJ1-1; the TCRdb call, TRBD1, lacks DNA for checking. This CDR3 is built from 14 residues. Germline V gene data show CDR1 as KGHSH and CDR2 as LQKENI. The CDR3 protein is CASSPPGGRTEAFF.

The V call is TRBV5-5, the J call TRBJ2-2; TCRdb designates TRBD1, a call that cannot be tested without DNA. Germline CDR1 is SGHKS and CDR2 is YYEKEE (reference sequence). This CDR3 comprises 15 residues. This chain's CDR3 is CASSRWTPNTGELFF.

The rearrangement uses TRBV4-3 and TRBJ2-3; checking the TCRdb D call of TRBD1 is not possible without DNA. Germline values: CDR1 LGHNA, CDR2 YSLEER. CDR3 size: 14 residues. This chain's CDR3 is CASSHTGRTDTQYF.

The chain couples TRBV20-1 to TRBJ1-4; the TCRdb call, TRBD1, lacks DNA for checking. Germline assignment: CDR1 DFQATT and CDR2 SNEGSKA (reference sequence). This CDR3 comprises 14 residues. The CDR3 protein is CSASQGRANEKLFF.

V and J are TRBV29-1 and TRBJ1-3; the TCRdb call, TRBD1, lacks DNA for checking. The CDR3 runs to 14 residues. Per the germline V gene, CDR1 is SQVTM and CDR2 is ANQGSEA. This chain's CDR3 is CSVSNRDVGNTIYF.